This record covers a single TCR beta chain. Its antigen is still unknown. The data stem from a study of cytomegalovirus exposure and HLA in healthy donors. Healthy bone marrow donors made up the donors. Use of 60 Vbeta and 13 Jbeta primers characterized the PCR. In the study's own analysis: A follow-up analysis tallied around 80 million unique TCR beta chains, roughly 11 million shared. The method was immunoSEQ multiplex PCR; TCRdb's version includes in-frame clones alone and lacks a portion of them. The V and J calls and clone size were taken over from that table, and D and trimming were inferred from the DNA. Of some 120,000 clones in the sample, 65% to 90% were seen once. Findings of the study overall: Earlier analysis found most TCR beta V segments productive about 90% or about 30% of the time.

The CDR3 extends over 16 amino acids. CDR1 and CDR2 (germline): SGHVS, FQNEAQ. The J segment lost 2 bases and the V segment lost 3 bases, leaving 9 bases of the junction unmatched. This clonotype was obtained from a male donor in good health and CMV-seropositive. The chain links TRBV7-8 to TRBJ2-7; 8 nucleotides align to TRBD2. Material for sequencing was PBMCs. This CDR3 is CASSLVSSGLTYEQYF. In nucleotides, the CDR3 is TGTGCCAGCAGCTTGGTCTCTAGCGGGCTTACCTACGAGCAGTACTTC.